Following are 25 T cell receptor beta chains from one sample sequenced in a study of regulatory T cells in long-lasting Graves disease. The time point: persistent/refractory GD, antithyroid drugs over 5 years with positive TRAb. PBMC RNA served as the TCR library source. Through Arm-PCR of CDR3 regions and iRepertoire HTBI primers, TCR beta libraries were built. From the multiplex PCR reads, TCRdb called clonotypes with MiXCR, one entry per CDR3 protein. The table records 600,000 to 800,000 distinct CDR3 sequences, about 30% of them present only once. The sample here was peripheral blood mononuclear cells (PBMCs), taken when the disease was refractory, from a patient treated with antithyroid drugs. The receptors come from a female donor with Graves disease.

The genes are TRBV29-1 and TRBJ1-5; 9 nucleotides match TRBD1. Germline assignment: CDR1 SQVTM and CDR2 ANQGSEA. V dropped 7 bases and J dropped 6; count of bases not matched to a gene: 7. This CDR3 has 13 amino acids. CDR3 region: CSAGQGRGQPQHF. Written as DNA, the CDR3 is TGCAGCGCGGGACAGGGTCGGGGTCAGCCCCAGCATTTT.

This clonotype was recorded many times. The rearrangement joins TRBV29-1 to TRBJ1-2, with D unclear. Germline V lookup: CDR1 SQVTM, CDR2 ANQGSEA. V was clipped by 4 bases and J by 2 bases, with 11 bases between them. The CDR3 runs 13 residues. In DNA form, the CDR3 reads TGCAGCGTTGTGTTGACACCCAACTATGGCTACACCTTC. This gives the protein CSVVLTPNYGYTF.

This clonotype was found a few times. The chain uses TRBV5-1 and TRBJ2-5, with D unclear. Per germline, CDR1 SGHRS and CDR2 YFSETQ. The CDR3 runs to 14 residues. Trimming took 4 bases from V and 2 from J, leaving 12 bases between them. The CDR3 DNA follows: TGCGCCAGCAGCGTGTATCAGAGGCAAGAGACCCAGTACTTC. Its protein product is CASSVYQRQETQYF.

This chain links TRBV19 with TRBJ2-5, with no clear D. This CDR3 contains 13 residues. V shed 6 bases and J shed 4 bases, with 12 bases lying between them. Per the germline V gene, CDR1 is LNHDA and CDR2 is SQIVND (reference sequence). The CDR3 nucleotides read TGTGCCAGTAGCTTCAATGCGAGAGAGACCCAGTACTTC. Translating gives CASSFNARETQYF.

The sample holds a few counts of this clonotype. The genes are TRBV7-9 and TRBJ2-7, with TRBD1 matching 7 bases. This CDR3 region has 13 residues. V gave up 5 bases and J gave up 9 bases; unmatched junction bases: 10. Germline V lookup: CDR1 SEHNR, CDR2 FQNEAQ (reference sequence). The CDR3 bases are TGTGCCAGCAGCCCAAGGGACAGCGTATGGCAGTACTTC. It yields the protein CASSPRDSVWQYF.

Turning to this clonotype: It may be a read error: a sequence one base away is much more abundant. V usage is TRBV2 and J usage is TRBJ1-6; D is unclear. In germline, CDR1 is SNHLY, CDR2 FYNNEI. Trimming cost V 6 bases and J 7 bases, with 16 bases left between them. The CDR3 runs 15 residues. In DNA form, the CDR3 reads TGTGCCAGCAGCGTAGATCCGGTGGGAAATTCACCCCTCCACTTT. As protein: CASSVDPVGNSPLHF. Using reference TRBV2 and TRBJ1-6 for the parts outside the CDR3, the full variable domain is EPEVTQTPSHQVTQMGQEVILRCVPISNHLYFYWYRQILGQKVEFLVSFYNNEISEKSEIFDDQFSVERPDGSNFTLKIRSTKLEDSAMYFCASSVDPVGNSPLHFGNGTRLTVT.

The CDR3 DNA sequence: TGTGCCAGCAGTTTAAAGAATCCGTTAATCGACGAGCAGTACTTC. Translated, it gives CASSLKNPLIDEQYF. The chain carries TRBV27 and TRBJ2-7; no clear D. V was cut by 2 bases and J by 5 bases, with 16 bases left in between. Germline loops: CDR1 MNHEY, CDR2 SMNVEV (reference sequence). The CDR3 loop spans 15 amino acids.

The chain joins TRBV5-1 to TRBJ1-6; a possible D gene is TRBD1 (5 bases). Trimming pared 4 bases from V and 10 bases from J, leaving 18 bases between. Germline V gene sequence: CDR1 SGHRS, CDR2 YFSETQ. The CDR3 length is 15 residues. This CDR3 reads CASSPKGLKESPLHF. The CDR3 DNA sequence: TGCGCCAGCAGCCCCAAGGGGCTGAAGGAGTCACCCCTCCACTTT.

This chain links TRBV20-1 with TRBJ2-3; D unclear. The V gene lost 3 bases and the J gene lost 2 bases, with 15 bases spanning the gap. The CDR3 contains 15 residues. Per germline, CDR1 DFQATT and CDR2 SNEGSKA (reference sequence). The CDR3 DNA reads as TGCAGTGCTAGCGGCGCCCCAACTCTCACAGATACGCAGTATTTT. Protein: CSASGAPTLTDTQYF.

This rearrangement joins TRBV6-1 to TRBJ2-1; TRBD1 agrees at 7 bases. Germline V CDR1 and CDR2: MNHNS, SASEGT. The CDR3 length is 13 residues. Unmatched junction bases numbered 2, after V lost 4 bases and J lost 5 bases. The CDR3 nucleotides are TGTGCCAGCAGTGTGACAGGGAACAATGAGCAGTTCTTC. Protein: CASSVTGNNEQFF.

The chain carries TRBV20-1 and TRBJ2-3, with 10 nucleotides matching TRBD2. Germline V gene lookup returns CDR1 DFQATT and CDR2 SNEGSKA (reference sequence). The V gene end was trimmed by 7 bases and the J gene end by 4 bases; junction bases not matched to a gene: 14. The length of the CDR3 is 16 residues. The CDR3 spells CSGGLAGVLLPDTQYF. The CDR3 DNA reads as TGCAGTGGGGGTCTAGCGGGAGTCCTACTCCCAGATACGCAGTATTTT.

The chain carries TRBV12-3 or TRBV12-4 and TRBJ1-3, with D perhaps TRBD1 (5 bases). The CDR3 is 15 amino acids. V was pared by 6 bases and J by 11 bases, with 23 bases between. CDR3 bases: TGTGCCAGCAGCAATCCGGGACCGAGGGAATCATCCATATATTTT. It codes for CASSNPGPRESSIYF.

This clonotype was observed a handful of times. The chain links TRBV5-5 to TRBJ1-5; TRBD1 matches 7 bases. CDR1 is SGHKS, CDR2 YYEKEE, per germline (reference sequence). The V and J ends lost 1 base and 6 bases, in that order; junction bases with no gene match: 7. The CDR3 sequence is 15 residues long. In DNA form, the CDR3 reads TGTGCCAGCAGCTTGAGCCAGGGGGAAAGTCAGCCCCAGCATTTT. Amino acid sequence: CASSLSQGESQPQHF. Full variable domain (missing parts from reference TRBV5-5 and TRBJ1-5): DAGVTQSPTHLIKTRGQQVTLRCSPISGHKSVSWYQQVLGQGPQFIFQYYEKEERGRGNFPDRFSARQFPNYSSELNVNALLLGDSALYLCASSLSQGESQPQHFGDGTRLSIL.

This clonotype has more than one count but fewer than ten. The chain joins TRBV20-1 to TRBJ1-1; weak D call: TRBD1 (5 bases). Germline V gives CDR1 DFQATT, CDR2 SNEGSKA (reference sequence). CDR3 size: 14 residues. V was cut by 2 bases and J by 3 bases, with 13 bases left in between. The CDR3 region is CSARPGLGYTEAFF. The CDR3 nucleotides are TGCAGTGCTAGACCGGGACTGGGGTACACTGAAGCTTTCTTT.

This clonotype was counted a few times. CDR3 amino acids: CASSLTLGGKNTEAFF. The CDR3 nucleotides read TGTGCCAGCAGCTTAACGTTGGGGGGCAAGAACACTGAAGCTTTCTTT. The V gene is TRBV7-3, the J gene TRBJ1-1; maybe TRBD1 (6 bases). V lost 0 bases and J lost 1, with 12 bases in between. This CDR3 is built from 16 residues. Germline V gene sequence: CDR1 SGHTA, CDR2 FQGTGA.

This clonotype turned up a few times. The rearrangement links TRBV2 to TRBJ2-2; 7 bases fit TRBD2. This CDR3 comprises 17 residues. Trimming at V came to 6 bases and at J to 7 bases, leaving 17 bases not matched to a gene. Germline V CDR1 and CDR2: SNHLY, FYNNEI. CDR3 DNA: TGTGCCAGCAGCGCTGGCGGGGCGGGAGATTGGGGCGGGGAGCTGTTTTTT. Its translation is CASSAGGAGDWGGELFF.

This clonotype has a handful of counts. The V call is TRBV7-9, the J call TRBJ1-4, with D possibly TRBD1 on 5 matching bases. Germline V CDR1 and CDR2: SEHNR, FQNEAQ (reference sequence). V lost 1 base and J 3 bases, leaving 9 bases between the germline ends. The CDR3 has 15 amino acids. The CDR3 nucleotides read TGTGCCAGCAGCTTAGAGGGGCGAGCTAATGAAAAACTGTTTTTT. The encoded protein is CASSLEGRANEKLFF.

The chain couples TRBV5-5 to TRBJ1-5, with TRBD1 as a possible D gene (6 bases). Trimming removed 3 bases from V and 5 bases from J, with 12 bases in between. The CDR3 contains 14 residues. Looked up from germline, CDR1 is SGHKS and CDR2 is YYEKEE (reference sequence). This chain's CDR3 is CASSSNRVDQPQHF. CDR3 nucleotide sequence: TGTGCCAGCAGCTCTAACAGGGTGGATCAGCCCCAGCATTTT.

This clonotype has just a few counts. The chain links TRBV7-9 to TRBJ2-7; 8 bases agree with TRBD1. V shed 0 bases, J shed 1 base, and the junction held 8 bases outside the gene matches. The CDR3 runs to 17 residues. CDR1 and CDR2 (germline): SEHNR, FQNEAQ (reference sequence). DNA for the CDR3: TGTGCCAGCAGCTTAGCTCACCGGGACAGGCGGTCCTACGAGCAGTACTTC. Amino acids: CASSLAHRDRRSYEQYF.

The rearrangement joins TRBV5-1 to TRBJ1-6; possible D gene TRBD1, 6 bases. Germline CDR1 reads SGHRS; CDR2 reads YFSETQ. V was shortened by 4 bases and J by 5 bases, with 16 bases between the two germline ends. The CDR3 extends over 16 amino acids. CDR3: CASSLPTGGNNSPLHF. The DNA of the CDR3 is TGCGCCAGCAGCCTACCAACCGGGGGCAATAATTCACCCCTCCACTTT. Full variable domain (missing parts from reference TRBV5-1 and TRBJ1-6): KAGVTQTPRYLIKTRGQQVTLSCSPISGHRSVSWYQQTPGQGLQFLFEYFSETQRNKGNFPGRFSGRQFSNSRSEMNVSTLELGDSALYLCASSLPTGGNNSPLHFGNGTRLTVT.

This clonotype was detected a few times. V gene TRBV2 combines with J gene TRBJ1-5; TRBD1 might be the D (5 bases). The V end was cut by 2 bases, the J end by 4 bases, with 9 bases between. CDR3 length: 14 amino acids. CDR1 SNHLY and CDR2 FYNNEI come from the germline V gene. The CDR3 sequence is CASSEKRGNQPQHF. For the CDR3, the DNA is TGTGCCAGCAGTGAAAAGCGGGGGAATCAGCCCCAGCATTTT.

The chain carries TRBV7-9 and TRBJ1-2; 7 bases match TRBD1. V shed 5 bases and J 3 bases; nucleotides not matched to a gene: 9. The CDR3 covers 15 residues. Per germline, CDR1 SEHNR and CDR2 FQNEAQ (reference sequence). The CDR3, as DNA: TGTGCCAGCAGCCCGACAGGGAGGAACGACTATGGCTACACCTTC. Translated, it gives CASSPTGRNDYGYTF.

In its sample, this clonotype was seen a few times. The rearrangement links TRBV18 to TRBJ1-4; 9 nucleotides line up with TRBD1. There are 13 residues in the CDR3. Germline CDR1 KGHSH, CDR2 LQKENI. J gave up 10 bases and V 5 bases, and 5 bases lay outside the gene matches. CDR3 coding DNA: TGTGCCAGCTCAGCGGGACAGGGCGGAAAACTGTTTTTT. Its translation is CASSAGQGGKLFF.

V is TRBV12-3 or TRBV12-4 and J is TRBJ1-1; a weak D match, TRBD1 (6 bases). The CDR3 length is 13 residues. V was cut by 7 bases and J by 5 bases, with 14 bases left in between. CDR3 sequence (DNA): TGTGCCAGCACTGCGGGGGCGAGGACTGAAGCTTTCTTT. The encoded protein is CASTAGARTEAFF.

This chain connects TRBV19 to TRBJ2-7, with D maybe TRBD1 (6 bases). The germline V gene encodes CDR1 LNHDA and CDR2 SQIVND (reference sequence). This CDR3 spans 13 amino acids. V was pared by 2 bases and J by 4 bases, with 9 bases between. CDR3 residues: CASSIIGQYEQYF. In DNA form, the CDR3 reads TGTGCCAGTAGTATAATCGGACAGTACGAGCAGTACTTC.